This entry describes one TCR beta chain. Its antigen is undetermined. After around nine days in culture, the CD4+ T cells were isolated. Participants completed two doses of the BNT162b2 or mRNA-1273 vaccine. All vaccine recipients tested negative for nucleocapsid antibodies and had never contracted SARS-CoV-2 infection. At days 3 and 7, half of the medium was exchanged for IL-2 medium. Libraries were prepared by immunoSEQ multiplex PCR; TCRdb keeps only in-frame clonotypes and omits some of them. The top ten clones hold about 2.3% of a sample with tens of thousands of clones, 65% to 80% of them seen once. CDR1 KGHDR and CDR2 SFDVKD come from the germline V gene. This CDR3 is built from 16 residues. The junction had 9 bases not matched to a gene; V was cut back by 0 bases and J by 9 bases. This entry comes from a study of vaccination effects on CD4 cells after COVID-19. Looking at the study overall: Each culture well received about 1.8 million PBMC. These cells were then cultured in IMDM with around 9.6 IU/ml IL-2 and 7.5 to 10 ug/ml peptides.

Regarding the study as a whole: Common cold coronavirus cross-reactivity was shown by only 1 of 255 vaccine-induced clones in healthy vaccinees.

The chain uses TRBV24-1 and TRBJ2-1, with 8 bases lining up with TRBD1. This specimen consisted of CD4+ T cells from PBMCs cultured without peptide, obtained after COVID-19 vaccination. The TCR was taken from a human donor who received a COVID-19 vaccine. CDR3 DNA: TGTGCCACCAGTGATTTGTCAGGGGGCAACTTCGGTGAGCAGTTCTTC. Translated, it gives CATSDLSGGNFGEQFF.